Below are 22 T cell receptor beta chains sequenced from a single sample in a study of vaccination effects on CD4 cells after COVID-19. These receptors have no known antigen. Libraries were prepared by immunoSEQ multiplex PCR; TCRdb keeps only in-frame clonotypes and omits some of them. The sample lists approximately 47,000 clones, around 70% occurring once. When around ten days of culture had elapsed, CD4+ T cells were isolated. It was two doses of either the BNT162b2 or mRNA-1273 vaccine that participants received. The sequencing used CD4+ T cells from PBMCs cultured without peptide, collected after COVID-19 vaccination. The receptors derive from a human donor who received a COVID-19 vaccine.

This rearrangement joins TRBV4-1 to TRBJ1-2; 9 bases map to TRBD1. CDR1 MGHRA and CDR2 YSYEKL come from the germline V gene. The CDR3 totals 12 residues. The V gene end was trimmed by 1 base and the J gene end by 11 bases; junction bases not matched to a gene: 2. DNA for the CDR3: TGCGCCAGCAGCCAAGCGGGACAGGGTTACACCTTC. Translating it yields CASSQAGQGYTF.

This rearrangement joins TRBV3-1 (or the pseudogene TRBV3-2) to TRBJ2-1, with 7 bases lining up with TRBD2. The CDR3 covers 16 residues. Germline values: CDR1 LGHDT, CDR2 YNNKEL (reference sequence). V lost 3 bases and J lost 0; bases outside the gene matches: 5. This CDR3 is CASSHPGRGSYNEQFF. CDR3 nucleotides: TGTGCCAGCAGCCACCCGGGGAGGGGCTCCTACAATGAGCAGTTCTTC.

The genes are TRBV3-1 (or the pseudogene TRBV3-2) and TRBJ2-7; D remains ambiguous. The CDR3 loop spans 12 amino acids. In germline, CDR1 is LGHDT, CDR2 YNNKEL (reference sequence). V lost 1 base, J lost 3 bases, and 4 bases lay in between. CDR3 sequence: CASSQVFYEQYF. CDR3 sequence (DNA): TGTGCCAGCAGCCAAGTATTCTACGAGCAGTACTTC.

The chain recombines TRBV7-9 with TRBJ2-3; 8 positions match TRBD2. Trimming took 1 base from V and 2 from J; bases not matched to a gene: 5. This CDR3 comprises 16 residues. The germline V gene has CDR1 SEHNR and CDR2 FQNEAQ (reference sequence). As DNA, the CDR3 is TGTGCCAGCAGCTTAGTGGGCGGGAGGTTCACAGATACGCAGTATTTT. Translated, it gives CASSLVGGRFTDTQYF.

The chain uses TRBV14 and TRBJ2-7; 7 nucleotides line up with TRBD2. V lost 1 base to trimming and J lost 7 bases; unmatched junction nucleotides: 10. The V gene's germline CDR1 is SGHDN and CDR2 FVKESK. CDR3 length: 15 residues. CDR3 protein: CASSQVGAGVGEQYF. The CDR3, as DNA: TGTGCCAGCAGCCAAGTCGGGGCGGGAGTGGGGGAGCAGTACTTC. Based on the CDR3 plus reference TRBV14 and TRBJ2-7, the full variable domain is EAGVTQFPSHSVIEKGQTVTLRCDPISGHDNLYWYRRVMGKEIKFLLHFVKESKQDESGMPNNRFLAERTGGTYSTLKVQPAELEDSGVYFCASSQVGAGVGEQYFGPGTRLTVT.

The chain carries TRBV29-1 and TRBJ1-4; D gene unclear. This CDR3 is built from 13 residues. Trimming took off 0 bases at V and 5 bases at J, with 7 bases between the two ends. The germline CDR1 and CDR2 sequences are SQVTM and ANQGSEA. CDR3 bases: TGCAGCGTTGAAGATGAGGGAAATGAAAAACTGTTTTTT. It yields the protein CSVEDEGNEKLFF.

In this sample, this clone turned up once. J is TRBJ2-2 and V is TRBV18; D gene ambiguous. Germline loops: CDR1 KGHSH, CDR2 LQKENI. Trimming took off 3 bases at V and 7 bases at J, with 9 bases between the two ends. The CDR3 totals 13 residues. Written as DNA, the CDR3 is TGTGCCAGCTCACCGTCCATTATCGGGGAGCTGTTTTTT. This codes for CASSPSIIGELFF. The full variable domain, in which reference TRBV18 and TRBJ2-2 provide the parts outside the CDR3, is NAGVMQNPRHLVRRRGQEARLRCSPMKGHSHVYWYRQLPEEGLKFMVYLQKENIIDESGMPKERFSAEFPKEGPSILRIQQVVRGDSAAYFCASSPSIIGELFFGEGSRLTVL.

The J gene is TRBJ2-2, the V gene TRBV24-1; D may be TRBD1 (7 bases). The CDR3 extends over 15 amino acids. Germline V lookup: CDR1 KGHDR, CDR2 SFDVKD. V gave up 2 bases and J gave up 6 bases, with 12 bases separating them. CDR3 DNA sequence: TGTGCCACCAGTGATTCCAGGGGGGAGCCCGGGGAGCTGTTTTTT. Translated, it gives CATSDSRGEPGELFF.

This clone was seen a single time. The V and J genes are TRBV7-9 and TRBJ2-2; TRBD2 aligns across 10 bases. V trimming: 5 bases; J trimming: 6 bases; junction bases outside the gene matches: 12. Per germline, CDR1 SEHNR and CDR2 FQNEAQ (reference sequence). The CDR3 is 17 amino acids. In DNA form, the CDR3 reads TGTGCCAGCAGCAAAAGAATAACTAGCGGGGTCTCCGGGGAGCTGTTTTTT. Protein sequence: CASSKRITSGVSGELFF. Drawing the rest from reference TRBV7-9 and TRBJ2-2, the complete variable domain is DTGVSQNPRHKITKRGQNVTFRCDPISEHNRLYWYRQTLGQGPEFLTYFQNEAQLEKSRLLSDRFSAERPKGSFSTLEIQRTEQGDSAMYLCASSKRITSGVSGELFFGEGSRLTVL.

V and J are TRBV19 and TRBJ1-5, with D possibly matching TRBD1 (6 bases). Germline-derived CDR1 and CDR2 are LNHDA and SQIVND (reference sequence). V lost 1 base, J lost 9 bases, and 13 bases lay in between. The CDR3 sequence is 14 residues long. The CDR3 spells CASSIVGGHGPQHF. CDR3 coding DNA: TGTGCCAGTAGTATAGTGGGGGGCCATGGGCCCCAGCATTTT.

This chain joins TRBV7-9 and TRBJ2-7; 9 positions match TRBD1. Germline values: CDR1 SEHNR, CDR2 FQNEAQ (reference sequence). V lost 4 bases, J lost 4 bases, and 17 bases stayed unmatched. The CDR3 contains 18 residues. The CDR3 region is CASSSEAGTGSRFYEQYF. CDR3 sequence (DNA): TGTGCCAGCAGCTCAGAAGCGGGGACAGGGTCAAGATTTTACGAGCAGTACTTC.

V usage is TRBV4-2 and J usage is TRBJ1-1, with 9 bases identical to TRBD1. The length of the CDR3 is 15 residues. CDR1 is LGHNA, CDR2 YNFKEQ, per germline. Trimming removed 1 base from V and 5 bases from J; junction bases left unmatched: 5. The CDR3 is CASSQVGQGGTEAFF. In DNA, the CDR3 is TGTGCCAGCAGCCAAGTGGGACAGGGAGGGACTGAAGCTTTCTTT.

The chain is built from TRBV10-3 and TRBJ1-6, with D perhaps matching TRBD1 (5 bases). V was pared by 3 bases and J by 10 bases, with 10 bases between. The CDR3 extends over 13 amino acids. Germline V CDR1 and CDR2: ENHRY, SYGVKD. Here the CDR3 reads CAISDRAGSPLHF. For the CDR3, the DNA is TGTGCCATCAGTGACAGGGCTGGGTCACCCCTCCACTTT.

This clone has only a few counts. The chain carries TRBV11-2 and TRBJ1-2, with 8 nucleotides matching TRBD1. Germline V gives CDR1 SGHAT, CDR2 FQNNGV. Trimming removed 1 base from V and 8 bases from J; junction bases left unmatched: 6. The CDR3 consists of 14 residues. The DNA of the CDR3 is TGTGCCAGCAGCTTAGTGGGACAGGTCGGAGGCTACACCTTC. It yields the protein CASSLVGQVGGYTF.

This clone was observed a few times. The V call is TRBV9, the J call TRBJ2-1; D gene unclear. The CDR3 has 13 residues. V lost 0 bases, J lost 10 bases, and 11 bases lay in between. From germline, CDR1 is SGDLS and CDR2 YYNGEE. CDR3 in DNA: TGTGCCAGCAGCGTAGGAGTAGCTTCAGAGCAGTTCTTC. As protein: CASSVGVASEQFF.

This sequence joins TRBV27 and TRBJ1-2; weak D call: TRBD1 (6 bases). Trimming removed 3 bases from V and 3 bases from J, with 11 bases in between. Germline loops: CDR1 MNHEY, CDR2 SMNVEV (reference sequence). The CDR3 is 14 amino acids. As DNA, the CDR3 is TGTGCCAGCAGTTTTTACCCAGGGGACTATGGCTACACCTTC. It yields the protein CASSFYPGDYGYTF.

In DNA form, the CDR3 reads TGCAGCGCCAACAAGCAGGGGGTAGGGACTGAAGCTTTCTTT. Residues: CSANKQGVGTEAFF. This rearrangement joins TRBV29-1 to TRBJ1-1; 7 bases agree with TRBD1. V shed 7 bases, J shed 5 bases, and the junction held 13 bases outside the gene matches. The CDR3 runs 14 residues. The germline V gene encodes CDR1 SQVTM and CDR2 ANQGSEA.

The CDR3 reads CASSRAQGTYEQYF. In nucleotides, the CDR3 is TGTGCCAGCAGCCGGGCACAGGGGACCTACGAGCAGTACTTC. The rearrangement links TRBV13 to TRBJ2-7; 7 bases align to TRBD1. Germline V lookup: CDR1 PRHDT, CDR2 FYEKMQ (reference sequence). The CDR3 length is 14 residues. Trimming took 5 bases from V and 2 from J; bases not matched to a gene: 6.

The V and J genes are TRBV6-5 and TRBJ2-7, with no clear D. V lost 4 bases to trimming and J lost 4 bases, with 8 bases between them. The CDR3 length is 12 residues. Germline V gene sequence: CDR1 MNHEY, CDR2 SVGAGI. CDR3 sequence (DNA): TGTGCCAGCAGTTCCGAACAATACGAGCAGTACTTC. Translating gives CASSSEQYEQYF.

The sample holds a few counts of this clone. The chain links TRBV13 to TRBJ2-7; D call uncertain. Germline V gives CDR1 PRHDT, CDR2 FYEKMQ (reference sequence). V was trimmed by 5 bases and J by 4 bases, leaving 15 bases between them. This CDR3 spans 14 amino acids. DNA of the CDR3: TGTGCCAGCAGCACGGGTCCTAAAGGTTACGAGCAGTACTTC. Residues: CASSTGPKGYEQYF.

The V call is TRBV25-1, the J call TRBJ1-1; tentative D call: TRBD1 (5 bases). Trimming stripped 3 bases from V and 3 bases from J, with 11 bases between. CDR1 is MGHDK and CDR2 is SYGVNS in the germline V gene. The CDR3 contains 14 residues. The CDR3 region is CASSDRVTDTEAFF. The CDR3 region has the DNA TGTGCCAGCAGTGACAGGGTGACGGACACTGAAGCTTTCTTT.

The chain links TRBV19 to TRBJ2-2; 10 bases align to TRBD2. Germline assignment: CDR1 LNHDA and CDR2 SQIVND (reference sequence). The CDR3 sequence is 20 residues long. After removal of 7 bases from V and 1 base from J, the junction contained 18 bases not matched to a gene. The CDR3 region has the DNA TGTGCCAGTACCGCTAGATTCGGGCTAGCGGGAGTAAAGAACACCGGGGAGCTGTTTTTT. Translation: CASTARFGLAGVKNTGELFF.